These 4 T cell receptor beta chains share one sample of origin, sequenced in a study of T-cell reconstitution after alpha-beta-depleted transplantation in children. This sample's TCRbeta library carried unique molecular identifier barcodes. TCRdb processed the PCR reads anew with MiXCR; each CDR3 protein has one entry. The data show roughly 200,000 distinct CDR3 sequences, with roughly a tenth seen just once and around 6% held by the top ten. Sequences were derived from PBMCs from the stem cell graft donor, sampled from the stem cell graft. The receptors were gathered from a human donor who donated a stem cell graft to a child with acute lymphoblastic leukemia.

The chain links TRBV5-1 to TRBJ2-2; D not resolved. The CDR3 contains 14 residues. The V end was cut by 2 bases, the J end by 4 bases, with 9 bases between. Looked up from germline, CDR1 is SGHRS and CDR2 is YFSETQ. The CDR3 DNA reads TGCGCCAGCAGCTTTGTAGGGTCCACCGGGGAGCTGTTTTTT. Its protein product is CASSFVGSTGELFF.

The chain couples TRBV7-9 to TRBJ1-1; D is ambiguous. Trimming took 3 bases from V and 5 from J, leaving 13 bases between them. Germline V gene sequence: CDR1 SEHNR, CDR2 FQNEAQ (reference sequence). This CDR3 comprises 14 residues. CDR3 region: CASSLLGLDTEAFF. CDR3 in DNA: TGTGCCAGCAGCTTGTTAGGGCTGGATACTGAAGCTTTCTTT.

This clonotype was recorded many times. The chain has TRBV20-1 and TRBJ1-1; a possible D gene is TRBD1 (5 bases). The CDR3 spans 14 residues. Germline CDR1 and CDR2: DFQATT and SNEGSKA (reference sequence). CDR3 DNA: TGCAGCACCCACCCGGGACCGTCGAACACTGAAGCTTTCTTT. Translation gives CSTHPGPSNTEAFF.

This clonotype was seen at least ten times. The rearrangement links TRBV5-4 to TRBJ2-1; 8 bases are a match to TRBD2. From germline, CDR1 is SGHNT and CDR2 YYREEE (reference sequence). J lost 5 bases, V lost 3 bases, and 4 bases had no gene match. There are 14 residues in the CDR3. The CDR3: CASSWVAGNNEQFF. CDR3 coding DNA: TGTGCCAGCAGCTGGGTAGCGGGAAACAATGAGCAGTTCTTC.